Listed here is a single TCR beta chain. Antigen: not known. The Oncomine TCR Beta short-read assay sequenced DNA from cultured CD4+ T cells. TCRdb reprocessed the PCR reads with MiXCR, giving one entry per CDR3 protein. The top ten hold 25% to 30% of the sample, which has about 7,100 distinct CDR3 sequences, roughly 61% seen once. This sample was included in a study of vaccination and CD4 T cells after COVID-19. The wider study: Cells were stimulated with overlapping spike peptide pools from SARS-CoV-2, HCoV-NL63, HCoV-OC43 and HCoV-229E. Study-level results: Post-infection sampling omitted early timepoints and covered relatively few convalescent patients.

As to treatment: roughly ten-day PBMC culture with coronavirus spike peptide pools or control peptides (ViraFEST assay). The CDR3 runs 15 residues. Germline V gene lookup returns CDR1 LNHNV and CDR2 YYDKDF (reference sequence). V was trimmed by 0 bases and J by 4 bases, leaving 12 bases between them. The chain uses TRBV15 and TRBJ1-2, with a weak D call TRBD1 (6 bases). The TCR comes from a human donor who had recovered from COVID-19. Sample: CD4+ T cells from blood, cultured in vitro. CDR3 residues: CATSREDGTPYGYTF. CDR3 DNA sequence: TGTGCCACCAGCAGAGAGGATGGGACACCCTATGGCTACACCTTC.